These 19 T cell receptor beta chains share one sample of origin, sequenced in a study of cytomegalovirus exposure and HLA in healthy donors. This PCR relied on a set of 60 Vbeta primers and 13 Jbeta primers. Profiled with immunoSEQ multiplex PCR; TCRdb holds only in-frame clones, not every one. The repertoire holds around 100,000 clones, 6.5% to 8% seen once, with under 3% in the top ten. Sequencing used PBMCs. Receptor source: a man aged 50 to 59 in good health and CMV-seronegative.

The chain recombines TRBV29-1 with TRBJ1-1, with D unresolved. V lost 5 bases to trimming and J lost 10 bases, with 11 bases between them. Germline V gene data show CDR1 as SQVTM and CDR2 as ANQGSEA. CDR3 length: 10 amino acids. The CDR3, as DNA: TGCAGCGTTCACTACGGTGGAGCTTTCTTT. The encoded protein is CSVHYGGAFF.

In this sample, this clone turned up a few times. This chain links TRBV10-3 with TRBJ2-7, with D perhaps matching TRBD2 (7 bases). This CDR3 spans 16 amino acids. Germline V gives CDR1 ENHRY, CDR2 SYGVKD. Deletions cut 0 bases from V and 6 bases from J, with 18 bases between. The CDR3 DNA is TGTGCCATCAGTGAGTCAGGGGGGGCTCGACTACTCGAGCAGTACTTC. Translation gives CAISESGGARLLEQYF.

The V gene is TRBV19, the J gene TRBJ2-1, with 9 bases identical to TRBD1. Germline V gene lookup returns CDR1 LNHDA and CDR2 SQIVND (reference sequence). The CDR3 contains 13 residues. Trimming cost V 6 bases and J 5 bases; bases outside gene matches: 2. The CDR3 region is CASRRDRDNEQFF. The CDR3 DNA follows: TGTGCCAGTAGGCGGGACAGGGACAATGAGCAGTTCTTC. The full variable domain, in which reference TRBV19 and TRBJ2-1 provide the parts outside the CDR3, is DGGITQSPKYLFRKEGQNVTLSCEQNLNHDAMYWYRQDPGQGLRLIYYSQIVNDFQKGDIAEGYSVSREKKESFPLTVTSAQKNPTAFYLCASRRDRDNEQFFGPGTRLTVL.

This clone was counted between two and nine times. V and J are TRBV28 and TRBJ2-3; no reliable D call. V was clipped by 5 bases and J by 6 bases, with 9 bases between them. Germline CDR1 and CDR2: MDHEN and SYDVKM. The CDR3 contains 12 residues. DNA for the CDR3: TGTGCCAGCAGTCCGACATTGGATACGCAGTATTTT. Translated: CASSPTLDTQYF. Filled out from reference TRBV28 and TRBJ2-3, the complete variable domain reads DVKVTQSSRYLVKRTGEKVFLECVQDMDHENMFWYRQDPGLGLRLIYFSYDVKMKEKGDIPEGYSVSREKKERFSLILESASTNQTSMYLCASSPTLDTQYFGPGTRLTVL.

This clone was seen only a few times. The rearrangement links TRBV27 to TRBJ2-1; D perhaps matches TRBD1 (6 bases). V dropped 6 bases and J dropped 6 bases, with 15 bases sitting between them. The CDR3 spans 14 residues. Germline lookup yields CDR1 MNHEY and CDR2 SMNVEV (reference sequence). CDR3 protein: CASSRPGTLNEQFF. Written as DNA, the CDR3 is TGTGCCAGCAGCAGGCCGGGGACACTCAATGAGCAGTTCTTC.

The table lists this clone with a few counts. The chain recombines TRBV6-5 with TRBJ2-1, with TRBD1 as a possible D gene (5 bases). Germline V gene lookup returns CDR1 MNHEY and CDR2 SVGAGI. V was shortened by 6 bases and J by 6 bases, with 9 bases between the two germline ends. CDR3 length: 12 residues. CDR3 sequence: CASRGVGNEQFF. CDR3 nucleotides: TGTGCCAGCAGAGGGGTTGGCAATGAGCAGTTCTTC.

The chain is built from TRBV2 and TRBJ2-1, with 10 bases aligning to TRBD2. Germline loops: CDR1 SNHLY, CDR2 FYNNEI. After removal of 8 bases from V and 7 bases from J, the junction contained 8 bases not matched to a gene. The CDR3 is made up of 14 amino acids. This CDR3 reads CASLLAGRLNEQFF. As DNA, the CDR3 is TGTGCCAGCCTACTAGCGGGACGGCTAAATGAGCAGTTCTTC.

The rearrangement joins TRBV11-1 to TRBJ2-3; no firm D call. In germline, CDR1 is SGHAT, CDR2 FQDESV (reference sequence). The CDR3 is 14 residues long. V lost 3 bases and J lost 1, with 8 bases in between. The CDR3 coding sequence is TGTGCCAGCAGCTTCTTGACTCGCACAGATACGCAGTATTTT. This gives the protein CASSFLTRTDTQYF.

The chain recombines TRBV2 with TRBJ1-3; D is ambiguous. Germline CDR1 is SNHLY and CDR2 is FYNNEI. The CDR3 is 13 residues long. Trimming pared 4 bases from V and 2 bases from J, leaving 6 bases between. This chain's CDR3 is CASSAGAGNTIYF. CDR3 DNA sequence: TGTGCCAGCAGTGCCGGGGCTGGAAACACCATATATTTT.

There are a few counts of this clone. The rearrangement joins TRBV1 to TRBJ1-5; the table's TRBD1 call for D was not verified on the DNA. TRBV1 is a pseudogene locus. This CDR3 has 17 amino acids. The CDR3 protein is CTSSQDQGGYSNQPQHF. Written as DNA, the CDR3 is TGCACCAGCAGCCAAGATCAGGGGGGTTATAGCAATCAGCCCCAGCATTTT.

The chain links TRBV28 to TRBJ1-2; TRBD1 aligns across 9 bases. Per germline, CDR1 MDHEN and CDR2 SYDVKM. V dropped 8 bases and J dropped 3; count of bases not matched to a gene: 10. The CDR3 is made up of 15 amino acids. The CDR3 spells CASQGQGGIYYGYTF. As DNA, the CDR3 is TGTGCCAGCCAGGGACAGGGAGGCATCTACTATGGCTACACCTTC.

Comment on this clone: Other DNA sequences from this sample encode an identical CDR3 as well. The gene calls are TRBV2 and TRBJ1-6; perhaps TRBD1 as D (5 bases). The CDR3 is made up of 13 amino acids. V dropped 7 bases and J dropped 7 bases, with 11 bases sitting between them. Germline V CDR1 and CDR2: SNHLY, FYNNEI. The CDR3 DNA reads as TGTGCCAGCAACCAGGGTGGGAATTCACCCCTCCACTTT. Translating gives CASNQGGNSPLHF.

The chain carries TRBV10-3 and TRBJ1-6, with D hard to call. The CDR3 is 17 residues long. The germline V and J ends were trimmed by 6 bases and 1 base, with 16 bases remaining between them. Germline V lookup: CDR1 ENHRY, CDR2 SYGVKD. CDR3 amino acids: CAISELDRGSYNSPLHF. DNA of the CDR3: TGTGCCATCAGCGAACTCGATCGAGGGTCCTATAATTCACCCCTCCACTTT.

This clone was picked up a small number of times. The rearrangement uses TRBV27 and TRBJ1-1; possible D gene TRBD1, 5 bases. V lost 0 bases and J lost 3, with 8 bases in between. Germline values: CDR1 MNHEY, CDR2 SMNVEV (reference sequence). This CDR3 spans 14 amino acids. For the CDR3, the DNA is TGTGCCAGCAGTTTATCGGGGGGACACACTGAAGCTTTCTTT. This codes for CASSLSGGHTEAFF.

As regards this clone: Relative to the germline gene, one junction end is altered; a read error may explain this. The J gene is TRBJ2-5, the V gene TRBV10-1, with 14 bases that match TRBD2. This CDR3 has 19 amino acids. CDR1 WNHNN and CDR2 SYGVQD come from the germline V gene (reference sequence). In DNA, the CDR3 is TGCGCCAGCAGTGCACTGACTAGCGGGAGGGGTGATAACCACGAGACCCAGTACTTC. Its protein is CASSALTSGRGDNHETQYF.

CDR3: CAFQGTGELFF. In nucleotides, the CDR3 is TGTGCCTTTCAGGGAACCGGGGAGCTGTTTTTT. The chain carries TRBV30 and TRBJ2-2; possibly TRBD1 for D (5 bases). Germline V gene data show CDR1 as GTSNPN and CDR2 as SVGIG (reference sequence). V was cut by 7 bases and J by 5 bases, with 8 bases left in between. This CDR3 contains 11 residues.

This clone has only a few counts. The rearrangement links TRBV11-2 to TRBJ2-5; D gene unclear. From germline, CDR1 is SGHAT and CDR2 FQNNGV. The CDR3 contains 13 residues. The V end was cut by 2 bases, the J end by 5 bases, with 9 bases between. The CDR3, as DNA: TGTGCCAGCAGCTTACGGCCCGGGGAGACCCAGTACTTC. It yields the protein CASSLRPGETQYF.

This clone was detected only a few times. V usage is TRBV27 and J usage is TRBJ2-7, with D perhaps matching TRBD1 (5 bases). The CDR3 has 13 residues. Germline V gene sequence: CDR1 MNHEY, CDR2 SMNVEV (reference sequence). V lost 7 bases and J 0 bases, leaving 10 bases between the germline ends. CDR3 protein: CASKNRNSYEQYF. DNA of the CDR3: TGTGCCAGCAAGAACAGGAACTCCTACGAGCAGTACTTC.

This clone was seen a handful of times. The chain combines TRBV28 with TRBJ1-4; D call uncertain. The germline V gene encodes CDR1 MDHEN and CDR2 SYDVKM. V gave up 2 bases and J gave up 5 bases, with 9 bases separating them. The CDR3 has 14 amino acids. The chain's CDR3 is CASSLGEVNEKLFF. As DNA, the CDR3 is TGTGCCAGCAGTTTAGGGGAGGTGAATGAAAAACTGTTTTTT. Based on the CDR3 plus reference TRBV28 and TRBJ1-4, the full variable domain is DVKVTQSSRYLVKRTGEKVFLECVQDMDHENMFWYRQDPGLGLRLIYFSYDVKMKEKGDIPEGYSVSREKKERFSLILESASTNQTSMYLCASSLGEVNEKLFFGSGTQLSVL.